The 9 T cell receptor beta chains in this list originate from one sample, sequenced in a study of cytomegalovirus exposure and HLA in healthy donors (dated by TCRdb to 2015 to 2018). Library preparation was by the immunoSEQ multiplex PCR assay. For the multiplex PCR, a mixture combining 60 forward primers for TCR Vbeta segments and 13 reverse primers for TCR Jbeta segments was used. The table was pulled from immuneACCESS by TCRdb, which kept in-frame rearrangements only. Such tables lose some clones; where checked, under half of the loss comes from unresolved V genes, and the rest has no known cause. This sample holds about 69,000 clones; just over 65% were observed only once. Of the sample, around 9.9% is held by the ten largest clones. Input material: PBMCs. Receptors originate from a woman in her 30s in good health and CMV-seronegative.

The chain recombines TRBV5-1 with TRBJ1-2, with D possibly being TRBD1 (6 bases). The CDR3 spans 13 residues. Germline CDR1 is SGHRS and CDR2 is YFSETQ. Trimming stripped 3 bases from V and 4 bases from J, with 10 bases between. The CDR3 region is CASSSGQSYGYTF. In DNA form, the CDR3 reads TGCGCCAGCAGCTCAGGACAGAGCTATGGCTACACCTTC. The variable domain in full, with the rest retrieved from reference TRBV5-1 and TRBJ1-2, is KAGVTQTPRYLIKTRGQQVTLSCSPISGHRSVSWYQQTPGQGLQFLFEYFSETQRNKGNFPGRFSGRQFSNSRSEMNVSTLELGDSALYLCASSSGQSYGYTFGSGTRLTVV.

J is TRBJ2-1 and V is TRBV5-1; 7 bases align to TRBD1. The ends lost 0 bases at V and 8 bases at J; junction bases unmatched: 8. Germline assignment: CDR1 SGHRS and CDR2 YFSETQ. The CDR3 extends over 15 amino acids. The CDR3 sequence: CASSLAGQDIHEQFF. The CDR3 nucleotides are TGCGCCAGCAGCTTGGCCGGACAGGATATCCATGAGCAGTTCTTC.

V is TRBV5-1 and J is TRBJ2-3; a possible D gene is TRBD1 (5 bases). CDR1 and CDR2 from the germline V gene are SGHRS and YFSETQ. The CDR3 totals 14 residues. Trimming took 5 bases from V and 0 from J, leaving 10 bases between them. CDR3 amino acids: CASRPDRSTDTQYF. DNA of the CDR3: TGCGCCAGCAGACCTGACAGAAGCACAGATACGCAGTATTTT.

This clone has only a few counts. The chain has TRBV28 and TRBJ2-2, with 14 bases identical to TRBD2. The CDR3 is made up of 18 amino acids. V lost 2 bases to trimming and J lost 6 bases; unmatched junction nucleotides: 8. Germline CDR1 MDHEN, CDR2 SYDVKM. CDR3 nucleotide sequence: TGTGCCAGCAGTTTACTAGCCCAGACTAGCGGGGGGGCCGGGGAGCTGTTTTTT. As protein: CASSLLAQTSGGAGELFF. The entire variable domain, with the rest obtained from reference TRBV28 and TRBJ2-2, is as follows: DVKVTQSSRYLVKRTGEKVFLECVQDMDHENMFWYRQDPGLGLRLIYFSYDVKMKEKGDIPEGYSVSREKKERFSLILESASTNQTSMYLCASSLLAQTSGGAGELFFGEGSRLTVL.

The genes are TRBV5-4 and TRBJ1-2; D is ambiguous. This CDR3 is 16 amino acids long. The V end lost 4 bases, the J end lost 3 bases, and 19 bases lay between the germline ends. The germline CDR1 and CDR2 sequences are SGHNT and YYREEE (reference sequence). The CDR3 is CASSPIPWPGDYGYTF. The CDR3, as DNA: TGTGCCAGCAGCCCCATCCCCTGGCCGGGAGACTATGGCTACACCTTC.

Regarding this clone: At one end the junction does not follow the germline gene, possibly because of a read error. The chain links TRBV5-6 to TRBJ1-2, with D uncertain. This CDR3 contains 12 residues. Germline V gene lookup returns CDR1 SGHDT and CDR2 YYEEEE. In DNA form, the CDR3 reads TGTGCCAGCCGCTTGGCCAGATCTGGCTACACCTTC. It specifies CASRLARSGYTF.

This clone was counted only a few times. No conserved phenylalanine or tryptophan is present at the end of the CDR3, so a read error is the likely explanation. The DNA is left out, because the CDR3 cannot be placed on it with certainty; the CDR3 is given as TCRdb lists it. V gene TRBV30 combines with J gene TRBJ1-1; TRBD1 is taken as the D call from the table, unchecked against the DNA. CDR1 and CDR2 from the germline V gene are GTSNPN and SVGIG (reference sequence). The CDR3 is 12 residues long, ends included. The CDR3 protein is CAWIVRVTEALV.

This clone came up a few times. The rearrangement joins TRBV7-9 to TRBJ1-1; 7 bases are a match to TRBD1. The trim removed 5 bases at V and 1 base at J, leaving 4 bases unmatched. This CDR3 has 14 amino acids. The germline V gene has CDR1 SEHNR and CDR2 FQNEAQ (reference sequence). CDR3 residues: CASSLTGENTEAFF. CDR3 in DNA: TGTGCCAGCAGCCTAACAGGGGAGAACACTGAAGCTTTCTTT.

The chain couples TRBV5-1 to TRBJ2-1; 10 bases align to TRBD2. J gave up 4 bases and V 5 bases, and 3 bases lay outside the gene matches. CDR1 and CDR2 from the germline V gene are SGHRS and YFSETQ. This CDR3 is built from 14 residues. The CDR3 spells CASRLAGLYNEQFF. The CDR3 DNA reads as TGCGCCAGCAGACTAGCGGGGCTATACAATGAGCAGTTCTTC. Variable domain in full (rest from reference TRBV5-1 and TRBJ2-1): KAGVTQTPRYLIKTRGQQVTLSCSPISGHRSVSWYQQTPGQGLQFLFEYFSETQRNKGNFPGRFSGRQFSNSRSEMNVSTLELGDSALYLCASRLAGLYNEQFFGPGTRLTVL.